This T cell receptor beta chain comes out of a study of T cell responses to AZD1222 COVID-19 vaccine. Here immunoSEQ multiplex PCR was the method, and the copy in TCRdb shows in-frame clones only, minus some. The sample has about 150,000 clones, approximately 90% seen once. Comment on this clone: Its antigen is unidentified.

Germline CDR1 reads MNHEY; CDR2 reads SVGAGI. The V and J ends lost 6 bases and 6 bases, in that order; junction bases with no gene match: 8. This CDR3 region has 15 residues. Study-level points and caveats: An increase in Spike-specific TCR breadth and depth was observed after two AZD1222 doses.

The rearrangement uses TRBV6-5 and TRBJ1-5; 10 nucleotides align to TRBD1. This TCR was recovered from an adult in good health. Sequences were derived from peripheral blood, sampled on day 0 of AZD1222 vaccination. The CDR3 nucleotides are TGTGCCAGCAGCCCCGGGACAGGGGACAGTCAGCCCCAGCATTTT. Amino acid sequence: CASSPGTGDSQPQHF.